This is a list of T cell receptor beta chains from one sample in a study of blood T cell repertoires in COVID-19. Assay used: immunoSEQ multiplex PCR; TCRdb lists only in-frame clones, some missing. This sample has 100,000 to 150,000 clones, with around three quarters found just once. Sequenced sample: peripheral blood. The receptors here all came from a woman between 65 and 79 years old with acute or convalescent COVID-19. Each CDR3 is given with its conserved first and last residue. Each record gives: D gene, CDR3 length, clone size, V gene, J gene, CDR3 protein, CDR3 DNA. The D gene is left open where the match is weak. Size tells how often a clone was seen (once, few, many) or the class of an expanded clone, and some rows leave it out.

-	15	-	TRBV19	TRBJ1-2	CASSIPGERYYGYTF	TGTGCCAGTAGTATACCAGGGGAGAGATACTATGGCTACACCTTC
-	12	-	TRBV5-1	TRBJ2-5	CASSVDWETQYF	TGCGCCAGCAGCGTCGACTGGGAGACCCAGTACTTC
-	12	-	TRBV24-1	TRBJ1-1	CATSAGNTEAFF	TGTGCCACCAGTGCAGGGAACACTGAAGCTTTCTTT
-	12	few	TRBV6-5	TRBJ1-6	CASSLLGRQCYF	TGTGCCAGCAGTCTCCTGGGCAGACAATGCTACTTT
TRBD2	15	-	TRBV24-1	TRBJ2-1	CATSDLSGTYNEQFF	TGTGCCACCAGTGATCTTAGCGGGACTTACAATGAGCAGTTCTTC
TRBD1	15	-	TRBV28	TRBJ1-2	CASRNGDRGNYGYTF	TGTGCCAGCAGGAACGGGGACAGGGGCAACTATGGCTACACCTTC
TRBD1	12	-	TRBV10-3	TRBJ1-2	CAIIGQGGGYTF	TGTGCCATCATTGGACAGGGAGGTGGCTACACCTTC
TRBD1	11	many	TRBV2	TRBJ1-1	CASSRDRTAFF	TGTGCCAGCAGCCGGGACAGGACAGCTTTCTTT
-	9	-	TRBV7-9	TRBJ2-7	CASSLDTTF	TGTGCCAGCAGCTTAGACACCACCTTC
-	14	-	TRBV27	TRBJ1-3	CASSFGSSGNTIYF	TGTGCCAGCAGTTTTGGGAGCTCTGGAAACACCATATATTTT
TRBD2	14	-	TRBV5-6	TRBJ2-3	CASTLGLAADTQYF	TGTGCCAGCACCCTAGGACTAGCGGCAGATACGCAGTATTTT
TRBD1	13	-	TRBV19	TRBJ1-2	CASKTDRADGYTF	TGTGCCAGTAAGACCGACAGGGCGGATGGCTACACCTTC
-	13	once	TRBV7-3	TRBJ2-5	CASSSGGEETQYF	TGTGCCAGCAGCTCCGGGGGAGAGGAGACCCAGTACTTC
-	15	-	TRBV15	TRBJ2-5	CATSRVLKRGETQYF	TGTGCCACCAGCAGAGTTCTTAAGAGGGGGGAGACCCAGTACTTC
TRBD2	15	-	TRBV7-3	TRBJ2-1	CASSLGGRGYNEQFF	TGTGCCAGCAGCTTAGGCGGGAGGGGCTACAATGAGCAGTTCTTC
-	13	few	TRBV6-5	TRBJ2-1	CASSRPGIDEQFF	TGTGCCAGCAGTCGCCCAGGGATCGATGAGCAGTTCTTC
TRBD1	12	-	TRBV2	TRBJ2-5	CASRLTGETQYF	TGTGCCAGCAGACTGACAGGGGAGACCCAGTACTTC
-	14	-	TRBV28	TRBJ2-3	CASSFRRVTDTQYF	TGTGCCAGCTCCTTTCGCCGGGTCACAGATACGCAGTATTTT
TRBD2	15	-	TRBV19	TRBJ2-1	CASSMKASGGLEQFF	TGTGCCAGTAGTATGAAGGCTAGCGGTGGCCTTGAGCAGTTCTTC
-	15	-	TRBV2	TRBJ1-3	CASSASGGAGNTIYF	TGTGCCAGCAGTGCCAGTGGGGGGGCTGGAAACACCATATATTTT
-	15	-	TRBV9	TRBJ2-2	CASSVGAGNTGELFF	TGTGCCAGCAGCGTAGGAGCGGGGAACACCGGGGAGCTGTTTTTT
-	12	-	TRBV2	TRBJ1-2	CASITGKGGYTF	TGTGCCAGCATAACAGGGAAGGGCGGCTACACCTTC
TRBD2	17	-	TRBV18	TRBJ2-7	CASSPELQGGGSYEQYF	TGTGCCAGCTCACCAGAACTTCAGGGCGGGGGATCCTACGAGCAGTACTTC
TRBD1	12	-	TRBV18	TRBJ2-7	CASSSTGGEQYF	TGTGCCAGCTCATCGACAGGGGGCGAGCAGTACTTC
TRBD1	15	few	TRBV5-4	TRBJ2-2	CASSWDRQNTGELFF	TGTGCCAGCAGCTGGGACAGGCAAAACACCGGGGAGCTGTTTTTT
TRBD2	15	few	TRBV6-2/TRBV6-3	TRBJ2-1	CASSYRSSGVLGQFF	TGTGCCAGCAGTTACAGGTCTAGCGGGGTCCTAGGGCAGTTCTTC
TRBD2	15	-	TRBV9	TRBJ2-7	CASSAGLDPLYEQYF	TGTGCCAGCAGCGCCGGACTAGACCCCCTCTACGAGCAGTACTTC
-	14	-	TRBV5-1	TRBJ1-1	CASSLDRVNTEAFF	TGCGCCAGCAGCTTGGACAGGGTGAACACTGAAGCTTTCTTT
-	11	few	TRBV12-5	TRBJ2-7	CASGLGAEQYF	TGTGCTAGTGGTCTAGGAGCCGAGCAGTACTTC
-	13	-	TRBV6-5	TRBJ2-5	CASSYSGGQTQYF	TGTGCCAGCAGTTACTCCGGGGGGCAGACCCAGTACTTC
TRBD1	13	-	TRBV6-6	TRBJ2-5	CASSYGTGETQYF	TGTGCCAGCAGTTACGGGACAGGGGAGACCCAGTACTTC
-	14	-	TRBV7-2	TRBJ2-2	CASSQQGSAGELFF	TGTGCCAGCAGCCAACAGGGATCTGCCGGGGAGCTGTTTTTT
TRBD2	16	once	TRBV28	TRBJ2-1	CASSFSGTSVQGEQFF	TGTGCCAGCAGTTTTTCTGGGACTAGCGTACAAGGTGAGCAGTTCTTC
-	13	-	TRBV7-8	TRBJ1-6	CASSPGGNSPLHF	TGTGCCAGCAGCCCAGGTGGGAATTCACCCCTCCACTTT
TRBD2	16	few	TRBV28	TRBJ2-7	CASSPGLAATFYEQYF	TGTGCCAGCAGTCCGGGACTAGCGGCAACCTTTTACGAGCAGTACTTC
-	12	-	TRBV5-1	TRBJ1-2	CASSLVGDGYTF	TGCGCCAGCAGCTTGGTAGGGGATGGCTACACCTTC
-	15	-	TRBV4-1	TRBJ2-7	CASSQDGFGTYEQYF	TGCGCCAGCAGCCAAGATGGATTCGGGACCTACGAGCAGTACTTC
-	14	-	TRBV5-1	TRBJ2-4	CASSLEVGQNIQYF	TGCGCCAGCAGCTTGGAAGTGGGGCAAAACATTCAGTACTTC
-	16	-	TRBV28	TRBJ2-1	CASTPLSTSSYNEQFF	TGTGCCAGCACCCCATTAAGTACTAGCTCCTACAATGAGCAGTTCTTC
-	15	-	TRBV7-8	TRBJ2-7	CASSLVVASTYEQYF	TGTGCCAGCAGCTTAGTAGTAGCGAGTACCTACGAGCAGTACTTC
-	14	many	TRBV6-6	TRBJ1-1	CASSYAGPNTEAFF	TGTGCCAGCAGTTACGCAGGGCCGAACACTGAAGCTTTCTTT
-	15	-	TRBV9	TRBJ1-4	CASSPNSFSNEKLFF	TGTGCCAGCAGCCCTAACAGTTTTTCTAATGAAAAACTGTTTTTT
-	16	-	TRBV21-1	TRBJ2-3	CASTPLQGACTDTQYF	TGTGCCAGCACACCACTACAGGGGGCCTGCACAGATACGCAGTATTTT
TRBD1	15	few	TRBV18	TRBJ1-6	CASSPQGGLNSPLHF	TGTGCCAGCTCACCGCAAGGGGGCCTTAATTCACCCCTCCACTTT
-	14	-	TRBV6-2/TRBV6-3	TRBJ2-2	CASSYDLRPGELFF	TGTGCCAGCAGTTACGACCTGCGGCCTGGGGAGCTGTTTTTT
-	14	-	TRBV9	TRBJ1-2	CASSVQGGNYGYTF	TGTGCCAGCAGCGTTCAGGGAGGGAACTATGGCTACACCTTC
-	13	-	TRBV12-5	TRBJ1-2	CASGPGSQGGYTF	TGTGCTAGTGGTCCTGGTTCCCAGGGGGGCTACACCTTC
TRBD1	15	-	TRBV11-2	TRBJ2-3	CASSYRDRGVDTQYF	TGTGCCAGCAGCTACCGGGACAGGGGTGTGGATACGCAGTATTTT